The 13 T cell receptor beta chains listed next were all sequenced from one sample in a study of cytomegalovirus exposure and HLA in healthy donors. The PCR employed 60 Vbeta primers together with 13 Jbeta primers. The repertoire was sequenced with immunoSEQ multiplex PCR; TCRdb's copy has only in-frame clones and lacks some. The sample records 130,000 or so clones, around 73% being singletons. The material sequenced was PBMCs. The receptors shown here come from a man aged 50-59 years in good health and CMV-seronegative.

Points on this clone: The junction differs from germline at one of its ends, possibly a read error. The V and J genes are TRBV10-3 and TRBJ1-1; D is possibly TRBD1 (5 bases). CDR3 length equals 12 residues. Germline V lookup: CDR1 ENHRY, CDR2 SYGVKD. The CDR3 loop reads CAIRAGSTGAFF. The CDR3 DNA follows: TGTGCCATCAGAGCAGGGTCAACTGGAGCTTTCTTT.

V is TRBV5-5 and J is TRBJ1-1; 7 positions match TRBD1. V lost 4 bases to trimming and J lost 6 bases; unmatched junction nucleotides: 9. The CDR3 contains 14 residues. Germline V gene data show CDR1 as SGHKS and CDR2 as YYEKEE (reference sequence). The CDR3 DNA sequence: TGTGCCAGCAGCGACCGGGACAGTGGGGCTGAAGCTTTCTTT. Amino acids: CASSDRDSGAEAFF.

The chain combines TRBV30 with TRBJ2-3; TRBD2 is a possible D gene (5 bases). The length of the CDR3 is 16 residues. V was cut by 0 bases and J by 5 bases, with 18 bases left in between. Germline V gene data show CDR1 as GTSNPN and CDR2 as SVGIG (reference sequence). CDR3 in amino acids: CAWSVYGAGVRDTQYF. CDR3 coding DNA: TGTGCCTGGAGTGTATATGGTGCCGGGGTGAGAGATACGCAGTATTTT.

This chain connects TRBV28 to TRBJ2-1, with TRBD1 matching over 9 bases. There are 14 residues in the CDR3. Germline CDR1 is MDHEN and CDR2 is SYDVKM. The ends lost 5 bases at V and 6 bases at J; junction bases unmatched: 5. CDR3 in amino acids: CASSRSTGGNEQFF. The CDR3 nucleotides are TGTGCCAGCAGTCGATCGACAGGGGGCAATGAGCAGTTCTTC.

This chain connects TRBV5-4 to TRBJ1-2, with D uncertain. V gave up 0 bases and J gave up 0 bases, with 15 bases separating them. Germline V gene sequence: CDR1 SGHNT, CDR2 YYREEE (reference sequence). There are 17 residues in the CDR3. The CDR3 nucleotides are TGTGCCAGCAGCTTGGTGCTCGTCCCCGGGTCTAACTATGGCTACACCTTC. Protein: CASSLVLVPGSNYGYTF.

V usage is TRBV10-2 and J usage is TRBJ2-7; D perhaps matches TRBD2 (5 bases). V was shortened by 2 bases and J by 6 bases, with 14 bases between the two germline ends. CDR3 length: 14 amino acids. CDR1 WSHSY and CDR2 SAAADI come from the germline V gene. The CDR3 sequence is CASSETSWQGEQYF. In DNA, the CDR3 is TGCGCCAGCAGTGAGACTAGTTGGCAAGGCGAGCAGTACTTC.

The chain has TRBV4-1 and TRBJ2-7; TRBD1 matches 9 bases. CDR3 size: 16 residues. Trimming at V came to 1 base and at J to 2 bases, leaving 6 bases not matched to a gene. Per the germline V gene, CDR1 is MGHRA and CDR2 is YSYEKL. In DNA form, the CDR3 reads TGCGCCAGCAGCCAAGCGCTACAGGGGGCGGCCTACGAGCAGTACTTC. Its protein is CASSQALQGAAYEQYF.

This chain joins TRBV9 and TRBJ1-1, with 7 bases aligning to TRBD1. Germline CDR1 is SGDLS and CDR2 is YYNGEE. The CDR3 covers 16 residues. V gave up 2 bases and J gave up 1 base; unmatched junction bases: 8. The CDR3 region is CASSVATGTTNTEAFF. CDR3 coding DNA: TGTGCCAGCAGCGTGGCGACAGGGACGACGAACACTGAAGCTTTCTTT.

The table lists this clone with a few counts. The CDR3 here is CASSATGYNSPLHF. CDR3 in DNA: TGTGCCAGCAGTGCAACAGGGTATAATTCACCCCTCCACTTT. The V call is TRBV25-1, the J call TRBJ1-6; maybe TRBD1 (6 bases). V was pared by 4 bases and J by 4 bases, with 8 bases between. The CDR3 loop spans 14 amino acids. Germline V gene data show CDR1 as MGHDK and CDR2 as SYGVNS.

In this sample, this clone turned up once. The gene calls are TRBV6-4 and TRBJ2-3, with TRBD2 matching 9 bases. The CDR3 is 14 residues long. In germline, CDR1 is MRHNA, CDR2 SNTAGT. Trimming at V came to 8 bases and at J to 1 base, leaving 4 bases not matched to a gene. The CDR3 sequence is CASGAGGGTDTQYF. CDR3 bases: TGTGCCAGCGGAGCGGGAGGCGGCACAGATACGCAGTATTTT.

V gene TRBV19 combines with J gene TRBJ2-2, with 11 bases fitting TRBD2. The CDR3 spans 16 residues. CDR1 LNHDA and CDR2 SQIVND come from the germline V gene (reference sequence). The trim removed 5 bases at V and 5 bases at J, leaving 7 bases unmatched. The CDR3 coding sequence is TGTGCCAGTAGTTTCCGACTAGCGGGAAGAACCGGGGAGCTGTTTTTT. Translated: CASSFRLAGRTGELFF.

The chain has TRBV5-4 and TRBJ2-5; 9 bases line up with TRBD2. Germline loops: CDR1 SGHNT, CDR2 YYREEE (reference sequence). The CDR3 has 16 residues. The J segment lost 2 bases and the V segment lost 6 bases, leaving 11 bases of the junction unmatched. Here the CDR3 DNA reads TGTGCCAGCACCCTGGGGCTGACTAGCGGACAAGAGACCCAGTACTTC. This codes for CASTLGLTSGQETQYF. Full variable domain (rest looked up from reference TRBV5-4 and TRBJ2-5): ETGVTQSPTHLIKTRGQQVTLRCSSQSGHNTVSWYQQALGQGPQFIFQYYREEENGRGNFPPRFSGLQFPNYSSELNVNALELDDSALYLCASTLGLTSGQETQYFGPGTRLLVL.

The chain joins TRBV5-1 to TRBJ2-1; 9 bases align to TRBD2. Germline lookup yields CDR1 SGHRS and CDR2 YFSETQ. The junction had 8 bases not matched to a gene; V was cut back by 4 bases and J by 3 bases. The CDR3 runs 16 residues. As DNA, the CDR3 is TGCGCCAGCAGCCTTAGCGGGAGAGTCGACTACAATGAGCAGTTCTTC. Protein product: CASSLSGRVDYNEQFF.